One and the same sample provided the 23 T cell receptor beta chains below, sequenced in a study of vaccination effects on CD4 cells after COVID-19. Following a roughly 11-day culture, CD4+ T cells were purified. Antigens of these TCRs are unknown. Some clones are missing from TCRdb's copy, which holds only in-frame ones; the method was immunoSEQ multiplex PCR. Of 45,000 to 50,000 clones listed, approximately 80% are singletons. The sample consisted of CD4+ T cells from PBMCs cultured without peptide, taken before COVID-19 vaccination. The receptors stem from a human donor who had a prior SARS-CoV-2 infection.

This clone was found once. This rearrangement joins TRBV7-2 to TRBJ2-2; 13 positions match TRBD2. Germline CDR1 SGHTA, CDR2 FQGNSA. V trimming: 1 base; J trimming: 7 bases; junction bases outside the gene matches: 3. This CDR3 has 16 residues. The CDR3 DNA reads as TGTGCCAGCAGCTTAGAAAGGACTAGCGGGGGCGGGGAGCTGTTTTTT. This gives the protein CASSLERTSGGGELFF.

V is TRBV19 and J is TRBJ1-4; possibly TRBD1 for D (6 bases). With 7 bases removed from V and 8 bases from J, the gap between germline ends came to 17 bases. CDR1 LNHDA and CDR2 SQIVND come from the germline V gene (reference sequence). This CDR3 region has 14 residues. The chain's CDR3 is CASTPYRDGEKLFF. DNA of the CDR3: TGTGCCAGTACTCCTTACAGGGACGGGGAAAAACTGTTTTTT.

The chain carries TRBV2 and TRBJ2-3; unclear D gene. The CDR3 runs to 12 residues. Germline V gene lookup returns CDR1 SNHLY and CDR2 FYNNEI. V was clipped by 8 bases and J by 0 bases, with 6 bases between them. The CDR3 protein is CASGVSTDTQYF. The DNA of the CDR3 is TGTGCCAGCGGGGTCAGCACAGATACGCAGTATTTT.

The genes are TRBV5-1 and TRBJ1-1; 7 nucleotides align to TRBD1. The CDR3 sequence is 15 residues long. Per germline, CDR1 SGHRS and CDR2 YFSETQ. J was trimmed by 0 bases and V by 2 bases; bases with no gene match: 4. The CDR3 loop is CASSFGTVMNTEAFF. The CDR3 DNA sequence: TGCGCCAGCAGCTTCGGGACAGTTATGAACACTGAAGCTTTCTTT.

The rearrangement uses TRBV9 and TRBJ1-1; D remains ambiguous. CDR3 size: 13 residues. The ends were cut back, 0 bases at V and 4 bases at J, with 7 bases in the middle. CDR1 and CDR2 (germline): SGDLS, YYNGEE. The DNA of the CDR3 is TGTGCCAGCAGCGTAGCGGTGGGCACTGAAGCTTTCTTT. Translating it yields CASSVAVGTEAFF.

This chain connects TRBV7-3 to TRBJ2-7; 9 nucleotides agree with TRBD1. The CDR3 is 19 amino acids. Germline V gene lookup returns CDR1 SGHTA and CDR2 FQGTGA. Trimming at V came to 1 base and at J to 0 bases, leaving 13 bases not matched to a gene. CDR3 sequence: CASSLRGGQGYKSSYEQYF. In nucleotides, the CDR3 is TGTGCCAGCAGCTTAAGGGGGGGACAGGGCTACAAGAGCTCCTACGAGCAGTACTTC.

Comment on this clone: Its ends do not fully match the called genes, so a read error is possible. The chain couples TRBV7-7 to TRBJ2-5; D is unresolved. The V gene's germline CDR1 is SSHAT and CDR2 FNYEAQ (reference sequence). The CDR3 consists of 13 residues. Written as DNA, the CDR3 is TGTGCTAGCAGCTTAGGTTGGCAAGAGACCCAGTACTTC. Translating gives CASSLGWQETQYF.

The chain employs TRBV4-3 and TRBJ2-7; D possibly corresponds to TRBD2 (6 bases). Germline V gene data show CDR1 as LGHNA and CDR2 as YSLEER. Trimming removed 2 bases at V and 3 bases at J, with 26 bases between. The CDR3 extends over 19 amino acids. The CDR3 here is CASSQMTNTGTLGGYEQYF. CDR3 nucleotides: TGCGCCAGCAGCCAAATGACCAACACCGGGACCCTCGGGGGCTACGAGCAGTACTTC.

This chain joins TRBV6-5 and TRBJ2-7; D is perhaps TRBD1 or TRBD2 (5 bases each). CDR1 MNHEY and CDR2 SVGAGI come from the germline V gene. The CDR3 has 13 amino acids. V was cut by 2 bases and J by 0 bases, with 5 bases left in between. This CDR3 is CASSYGGSYEQYF. The CDR3 DNA sequence: TGTGCCAGCAGTTACGGGGGCTCCTACGAGCAGTACTTC.

The chain links TRBV6-2 or TRBV6-3 to TRBJ2-3; D might be TRBD1 (5 bases). This CDR3 spans 16 amino acids. Germline assignment: CDR1 MNHEY and CDR2 SVGEGT. V was shortened by 2 bases and J by 0 bases, with 12 bases between the two germline ends. The CDR3 protein is CASSYDVGRSTDTQYF. For the CDR3, the DNA is TGTGCCAGCAGTTACGATGTGGGGCGGAGCACAGATACGCAGTATTTT.

The chain employs TRBV2 and TRBJ1-2; D ambiguous. This CDR3 contains 14 residues. The V gene lost 6 bases and the J gene lost 2 bases, with 13 bases spanning the gap. Germline V gene data show CDR1 as SNHLY and CDR2 as FYNNEI. The CDR3 DNA sequence: TGTGCCAGCAGCCCCCTCAGTCGGAACTATGGCTACACCTTC. Its translation: CASSPLSRNYGYTF.

This chain connects TRBV5-5 to TRBJ1-2; D is undetermined. The CDR3 spans 14 residues. Looked up from germline, CDR1 is SGHKS and CDR2 is YYEKEE (reference sequence). Trimming took 5 bases from V and 4 from J, leaving 15 bases between them. The CDR3 DNA reads as TGTGCCAGCAGGGACTCGACACGCTCCTATGGCTACACCTTC. This encodes CASRDSTRSYGYTF.

The chain links TRBV6-6 to TRBJ2-1, with D maybe TRBD2 (6 bases). The CDR3 contains 15 residues. Germline-derived CDR1 and CDR2 are MNHNY and SVGAGI (reference sequence). V dropped 5 bases and J dropped 4 bases, with 15 bases sitting between them. The CDR3 region is CASSQSSVQYNEQFF. The CDR3 nucleotides read TGTGCCAGCAGTCAGTCTAGCGTGCAATACAATGAGCAGTTCTTC.

The rearrangement uses TRBV24-1 and TRBJ2-3; 12 bases map to TRBD2. CDR3 length: 18 residues. Trimming at V came to 2 bases and at J to 2 bases, leaving 7 bases not matched to a gene. Per the germline V gene, CDR1 is KGHDR and CDR2 is SFDVKD. Here the CDR3 DNA reads TGTGCCACCAGTGATTCCCGACTAGCGGGAGCGCTCACAGATACGCAGTATTTT. Translated, it gives CATSDSRLAGALTDTQYF.

The V gene is TRBV3-1 (or the pseudogene TRBV3-2), the J gene TRBJ2-1; D is unclear. Germline loops: CDR1 LGHDT, CDR2 YNNKEL (reference sequence). The ends were cut back, 3 bases at V and 0 bases at J, with 9 bases in the middle. The CDR3 runs to 15 residues. The CDR3 DNA reads as TGTGCCAGCAGCCAGTCTGCGGTCTCCTACAATGAGCAGTTCTTC. Protein: CASSQSAVSYNEQFF.

This clone was counted a few times. The rearrangement uses TRBV3-1 (or the pseudogene TRBV3-2) and TRBJ1-1; D may be TRBD1 (5 bases). Germline lookup yields CDR1 LGHDT and CDR2 YNNKEL (reference sequence). The CDR3 has 13 amino acids. Trimming took 4 bases from V and 3 from J, leaving 9 bases between them. The CDR3 coding sequence is TGTGCCAGCAGCCTGGGGGGGGACACTGAAGCTTTCTTT. This gives the protein CASSLGGDTEAFF.

The chain uses TRBV4-1 and TRBJ2-5, with D perhaps matching TRBD1 or TRBD2 (5 bases each). CDR1 and CDR2 from the germline V gene are MGHRA and YSYEKL. The length of the CDR3 is 17 residues. V was trimmed by 2 bases and J by 2 bases, leaving 18 bases between them. For the CDR3, the DNA is TGCGCCAGCAGCCAATTTCCTCCGGGGCTTACTCAAGAGACCCAGTACTTC. This gives the protein CASSQFPPGLTQETQYF.

The V and J genes are TRBV24-1 and TRBJ2-1; 10 bases line up with TRBD2. There are 16 residues in the CDR3. The junction had 10 bases not matched to a gene; V was cut back by 4 bases and J by 8 bases. Germline CDR1 and CDR2: KGHDR and SFDVKD. Here the CDR3 DNA reads TGTGCCACCAGTGACGCTAGCGGGAGACGTCAGGATGAGCAGTTCTTC. This sequence encodes CATSDASGRRQDEQFF.

This chain links TRBV11-3 with TRBJ2-1; D might be TRBD1 (6 bases). The CDR3 contains 16 residues. The V gene lost 5 bases and the J gene lost 2 bases, with 16 bases spanning the gap. Germline V gives CDR1 SGHNT, CDR2 YENEEA. This CDR3 reads CASSLGRGMTYNEQFF. The CDR3 coding sequence is TGTGCCAGCAGCCTCGGTAGGGGGATGACCTACAATGAGCAGTTCTTC.

The genes are TRBV20-1 and TRBJ2-7; perhaps D is TRBD1 or TRBD2 (6 bases each). The germline V and J ends were trimmed by 3 bases and 2 bases, with 14 bases remaining between them. Looked up from germline, CDR1 is DFQATT and CDR2 is SNEGSKA (reference sequence). This CDR3 comprises 14 residues. The CDR3 coding sequence is TGCAGTGCTAGTCCCGGGGGCATCACCTACGAGCAGTACTTC. Translation gives CSASPGGITYEQYF.

CDR3 nucleotide sequence: TGCGCCAGCAGCTTGGGCGGGCAGCAAGCCTACGAGCAGTACTTC. Its translation is CASSLGGQQAYEQYF. The chain couples TRBV5-1 to TRBJ2-7, with a tentative D call TRBD2 (5 bases). The germline CDR1 and CDR2 sequences are SGHRS and YFSETQ. The CDR3 runs 15 residues. The V end lost 0 bases, the J end lost 2 bases, and 12 bases lay between the germline ends.

The chain combines TRBV4-1 with TRBJ2-5; 10 bases fit TRBD2. Trimming at V came to 3 bases and at J to 4 bases, leaving 8 bases not matched to a gene. This CDR3 region has 16 residues. The germline V gene encodes CDR1 MGHRA and CDR2 YSYEKL. CDR3 sequence: CASSQDAGTSVETQYF. The CDR3 bases are TGCGCCAGCAGCCAGGATGCCGGGACTAGCGTAGAGACCCAGTACTTC.

V gene TRBV7-9 combines with J gene TRBJ1-2, with D perhaps matching TRBD1 (6 bases). V lost 2 bases to trimming and J lost 2 bases, with 12 bases between them. CDR3 length: 15 residues. CDR1 is SEHNR, CDR2 FQNEAQ, per germline (reference sequence). CDR3 in amino acids: CASSLYSGDNYGYTF. In nucleotides, the CDR3 is TGTGCCAGCAGCTTATATTCAGGGGACAACTATGGCTACACCTTC.